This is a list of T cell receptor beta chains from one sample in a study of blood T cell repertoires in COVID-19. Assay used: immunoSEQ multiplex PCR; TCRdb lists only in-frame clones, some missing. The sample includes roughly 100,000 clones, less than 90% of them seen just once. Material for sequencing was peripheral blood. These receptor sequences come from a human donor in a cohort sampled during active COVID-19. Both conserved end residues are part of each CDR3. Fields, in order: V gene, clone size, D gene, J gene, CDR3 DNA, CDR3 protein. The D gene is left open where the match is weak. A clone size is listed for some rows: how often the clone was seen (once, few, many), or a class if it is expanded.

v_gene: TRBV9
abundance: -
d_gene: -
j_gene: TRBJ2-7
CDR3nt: TGTGCCAGCAGCGTAGTAATCCAGGGAATCTTCTACGAGCAGTACTTC
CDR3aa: CASSVVIQGIFYEQYF

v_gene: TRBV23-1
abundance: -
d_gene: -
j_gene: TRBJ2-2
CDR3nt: TGCGCCAGCAGTCAATCGGGCCGGCTAGCGCGGCCTCCATGGTCCGGGGAGCTGTTTTTT
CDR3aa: CASSQSGRLARPPWSGELFF

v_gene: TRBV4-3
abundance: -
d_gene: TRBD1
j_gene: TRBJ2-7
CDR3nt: TGCGCCAGCAGCCAAGAATATGACAGGGCTGGGGAGCAGTACTTC
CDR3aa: CASSQEYDRAGEQYF

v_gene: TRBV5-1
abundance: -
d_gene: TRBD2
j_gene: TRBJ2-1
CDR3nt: TGCGCCAGCAGCCAAGGACTAGCGGGAGTAGAGCAGTTCTTC
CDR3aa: CASSQGLAGVEQFF

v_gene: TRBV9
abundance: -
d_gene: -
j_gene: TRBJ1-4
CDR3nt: TGTGCCAGCAGCGTGGGGACATCCGATGGGAATGAAAAACTGTTTTTT
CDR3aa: CASSVGTSDGNEKLFF

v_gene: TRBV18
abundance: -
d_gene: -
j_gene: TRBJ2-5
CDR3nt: TGTGCCAGCTCACCGTTGGGGACCGCCAGGGGAGAGACCCAGTACTTC
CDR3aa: CASSPLGTARGETQYF

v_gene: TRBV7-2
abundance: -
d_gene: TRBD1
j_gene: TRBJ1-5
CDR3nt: TGTGCCAGCCGGGACAGCGCCAATCAGCCCCAGCATTTT
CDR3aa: CASRDSANQPQHF

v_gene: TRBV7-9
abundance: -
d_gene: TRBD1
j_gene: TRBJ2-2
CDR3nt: TGTGCCAGCAGCGGCCCCGGGACAGCCCTTTCCGGGGAGCTGTTTTTT
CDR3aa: CASSGPGTALSGELFF

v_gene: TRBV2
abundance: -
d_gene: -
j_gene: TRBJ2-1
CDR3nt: TGTGCCAGCAAGGTGACGGGAACGAATGAGCAGTTCTTC
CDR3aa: CASKVTGTNEQFF

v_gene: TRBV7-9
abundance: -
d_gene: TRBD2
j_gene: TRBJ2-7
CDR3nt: TGTGCCAGCACCACGCGGGGGACGCCCTACGAGCAGTACTTC
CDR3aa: CASTTRGTPYEQYF

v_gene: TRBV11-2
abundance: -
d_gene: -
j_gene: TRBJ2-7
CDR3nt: TGTGCCAGCAGCTTAGCTTTACGTGCCTTGACAGGCTCCTACGAGCAGTACTTC
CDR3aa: CASSLALRALTGSYEQYF

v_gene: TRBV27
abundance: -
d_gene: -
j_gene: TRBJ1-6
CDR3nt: TGTGCCAGCAGCCCTAGACGGTATAATTCACCCCTCCACTTT
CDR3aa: CASSPRRYNSPLHF

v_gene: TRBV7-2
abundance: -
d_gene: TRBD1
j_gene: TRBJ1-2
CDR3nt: TGTGCCAGCAGCTTAGCGCTGACAGGGTACTATGGCTACACCTTC
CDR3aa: CASSLALTGYYGYTF

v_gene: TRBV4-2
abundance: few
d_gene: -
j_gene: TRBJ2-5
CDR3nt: TGTGCCAGCAGCCAAGATAGTTCCAGTAGCGGATACCAAGAGACCCAGTACTTC
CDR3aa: CASSQDSSSSGYQETQYF

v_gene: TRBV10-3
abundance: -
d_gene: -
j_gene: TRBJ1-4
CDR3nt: TGTGCCATCAGTGAGCCCAGAAATGAAAAACTGTTTTTT
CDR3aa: CAISEPRNEKLFF

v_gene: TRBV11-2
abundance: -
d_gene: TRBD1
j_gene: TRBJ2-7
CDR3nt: TGTGCCAGCAGCTTATCCGGGACAGCACCCTACGAGCAGTACTTC
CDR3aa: CASSLSGTAPYEQYF

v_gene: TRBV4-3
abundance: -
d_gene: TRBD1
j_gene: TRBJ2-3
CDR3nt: TGCGCCAGCAGCCAACGGACAGGGAGCACAGATACGCAGTATTTT
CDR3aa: CASSQRTGSTDTQYF

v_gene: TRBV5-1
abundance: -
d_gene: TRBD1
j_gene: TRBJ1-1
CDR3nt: TGCGCCAGCAGCTTGGGACAGGGGAGTGAAGCTTTCTTT
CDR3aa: CASSLGQGSEAFF

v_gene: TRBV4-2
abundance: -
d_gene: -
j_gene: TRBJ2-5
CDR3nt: TGTGCCAGCAGCCAAGGGGTGAGGGGGGGACAAGAGACCCAGTACTTC
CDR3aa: CASSQGVRGGQETQYF

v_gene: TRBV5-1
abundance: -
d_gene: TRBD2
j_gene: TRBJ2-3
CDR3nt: TGCGCCAGCAGCTGGACACTAGCGGGAGGAACAGATACGCAGTATTTT
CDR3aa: CASSWTLAGGTDTQYF

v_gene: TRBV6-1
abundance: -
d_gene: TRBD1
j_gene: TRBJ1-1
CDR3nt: TGTGCCAGCAGTGAAACCACTGGGACAGGGGGGTCGGGAGCTTTCTTT
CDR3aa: CASSETTGTGGSGAFF

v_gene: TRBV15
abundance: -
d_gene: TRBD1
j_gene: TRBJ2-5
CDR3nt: TGTGCCACCAGCAGAGATCGGCCCCCCGGACAGGGTCTTCGAGAGACCCAGTACTTC
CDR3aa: CATSRDRPPGQGLRETQYF

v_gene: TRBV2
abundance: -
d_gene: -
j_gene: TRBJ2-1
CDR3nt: TGTGCCAGCAGTGAAGGGTTGGGGCTCATGGGGTCCTACAATGAGCAGTTCTTC
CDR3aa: CASSEGLGLMGSYNEQFF

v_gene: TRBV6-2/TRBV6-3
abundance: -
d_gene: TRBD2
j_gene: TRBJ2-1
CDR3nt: TGTGCCAGCAGTCAGGGACTAGCGGGGGTCGGGGAGCAGTTCTTC
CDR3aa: CASSQGLAGVGEQFF

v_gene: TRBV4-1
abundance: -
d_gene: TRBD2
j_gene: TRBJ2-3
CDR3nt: TGCGCCAGCAGCCAAGATCAGTCGACTAGCGGGAGGGCAGATACGCAGTATTTT
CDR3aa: CASSQDQSTSGRADTQYF

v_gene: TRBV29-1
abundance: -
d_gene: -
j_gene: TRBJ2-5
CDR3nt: TGCAGCACGAGGTCGGCGGAGACCCAGTACTTC
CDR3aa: CSTRSAETQYF

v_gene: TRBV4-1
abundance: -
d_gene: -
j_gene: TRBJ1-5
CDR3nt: TGCGCCAGCAGCCAAGGCAGGGTTGGGAATCAGCCCCAGCATTTT
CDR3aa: CASSQGRVGNQPQHF

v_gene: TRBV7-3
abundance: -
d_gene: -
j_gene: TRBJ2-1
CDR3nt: TGTGCCAGCAGCTTGGGACAGCGGGCTAATGAGCAGTTCTTC
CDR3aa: CASSLGQRANEQFF

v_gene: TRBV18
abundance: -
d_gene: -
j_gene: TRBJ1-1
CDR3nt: TGTGCCAGCTCACCCGACAGGAGGGCTTTCTTT
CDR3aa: CASSPDRRAFF

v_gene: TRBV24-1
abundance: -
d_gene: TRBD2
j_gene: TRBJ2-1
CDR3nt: TGTGCCACCAGTGGGAGAAGGACTAGCGGGAGCAATGAGCAGTTCTTC
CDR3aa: CATSGRRTSGSNEQFF

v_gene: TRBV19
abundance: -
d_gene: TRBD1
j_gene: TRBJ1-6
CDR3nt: TGTGCCAGTAGTATAGGGGGACAGAACTTCTATAATTCACCCCTCCACTTT
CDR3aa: CASSIGGQNFYNSPLHF

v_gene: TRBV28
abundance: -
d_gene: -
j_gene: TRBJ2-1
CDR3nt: TGTGCCAGCAGCAAGACAGGCCACGCGTTCTTC
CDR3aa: CASSKTGHAFF

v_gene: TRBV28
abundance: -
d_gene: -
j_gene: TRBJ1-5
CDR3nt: TGTGCCAGCAGTTTCCCGGATCAGCCCCAGCATTTT
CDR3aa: CASSFPDQPQHF

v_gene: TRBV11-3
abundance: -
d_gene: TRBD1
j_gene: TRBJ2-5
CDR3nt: TGTGCCAGCAGCTTAGATCCGAGGACAGGGGGCCGCATTGGTAAAGAGACCCAGTACTTC
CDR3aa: CASSLDPRTGGRIGKETQYF

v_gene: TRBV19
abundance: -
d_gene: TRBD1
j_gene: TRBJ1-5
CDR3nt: TGTGCCAGTAGTCGGGACAGGGGGGATCAGCCCCAGCATTTT
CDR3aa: CASSRDRGDQPQHF

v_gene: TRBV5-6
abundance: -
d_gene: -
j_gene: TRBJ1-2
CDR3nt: TGTGCCAGCAGCACAAACCAAAGACTCTTCTATGGCTACACCTTC
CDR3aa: CASSTNQRLFYGYTF

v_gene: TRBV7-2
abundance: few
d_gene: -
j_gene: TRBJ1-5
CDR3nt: TGTGCCAGCAGCTTGTGGGGGCTGGATCAGCCCCAGCATTTT
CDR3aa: CASSLWGLDQPQHF

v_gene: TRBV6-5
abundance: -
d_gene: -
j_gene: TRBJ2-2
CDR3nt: TGTGCCAGCACGCCAGGGACAACGAACACCGGGGAGCTGTTTTTT
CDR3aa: CASTPGTTNTGELFF

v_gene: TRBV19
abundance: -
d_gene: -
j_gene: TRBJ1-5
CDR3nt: TGTGCCAGTCGGAGGAGCAATCAGCCCCAGCATTTT
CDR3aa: CASRRSNQPQHF

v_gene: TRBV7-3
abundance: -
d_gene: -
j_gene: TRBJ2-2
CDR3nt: TGTGCCAGCAGCTTTAGTAGCACCGGGGAGCTGTTTTTT
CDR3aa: CASSFSSTGELFF

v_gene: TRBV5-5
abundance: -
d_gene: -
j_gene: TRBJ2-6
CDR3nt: TGTGCCAGCAGCCCCAACTCTGGGGCCAACGTCCTGACTTTC
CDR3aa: CASSPNSGANVLTF

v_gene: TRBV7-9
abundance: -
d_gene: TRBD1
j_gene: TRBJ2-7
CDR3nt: TGTGCCAGCAACAAACGGACAGGGGGGCAGCAGTACTTC
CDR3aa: CASNKRTGGQQYF

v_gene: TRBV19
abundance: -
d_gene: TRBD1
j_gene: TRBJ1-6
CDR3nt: TGTGCCAGTAGTATCAAGAATGGCTGGGGACAGGGGGGTTCACCCCTCCACTTT
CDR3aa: CASSIKNGWGQGGSPLHF

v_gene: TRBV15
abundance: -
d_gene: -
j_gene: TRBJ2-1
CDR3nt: TGTGCCACCAGCAGAGAGGTTGGTTCGGGGGTATATGAGCAGTTCTTC
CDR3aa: CATSREVGSGVYEQFF

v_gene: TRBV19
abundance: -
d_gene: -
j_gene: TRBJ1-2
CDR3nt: TGTGCCAGTAGTATATACAGGGCGTCGCGGAGCTATGGCTACACCTTC
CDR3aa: CASSIYRASRSYGYTF

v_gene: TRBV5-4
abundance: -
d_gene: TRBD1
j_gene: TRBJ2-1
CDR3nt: TGTGCCAGCAGCTTGGACAGGGGGCATGAGCAGTTCTTC
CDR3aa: CASSLDRGHEQFF

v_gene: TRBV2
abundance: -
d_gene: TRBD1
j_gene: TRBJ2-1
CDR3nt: TGTGCCAGCAGGAGGGACAGCAAGCAGTTCTTC
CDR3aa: CASRRDSKQFF

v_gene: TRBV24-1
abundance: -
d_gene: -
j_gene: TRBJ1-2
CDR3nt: TGTGCCACCAGTGATTTGCAGGGAAATGGGGGCTACACCTTC
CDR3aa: CATSDLQGNGGYTF

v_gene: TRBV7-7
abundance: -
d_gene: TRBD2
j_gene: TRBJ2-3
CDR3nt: TGTGCTAGCAGCTTAGGAGACTATAGCGGGGTCCTCGATACGCAGTATTTT
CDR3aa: CASSLGDYSGVLDTQYF

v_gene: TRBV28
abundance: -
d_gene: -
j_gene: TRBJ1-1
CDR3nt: TGTGCCAGCAGGACACAGAACACTGAAGCTTTCTTT
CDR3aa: CASRTQNTEAFF

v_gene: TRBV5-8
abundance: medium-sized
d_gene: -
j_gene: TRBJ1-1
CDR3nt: TGTGCCAGCAGCCCCTGGGGAGTCGTTTCTGACACTGAAGCTTTCTTT
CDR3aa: CASSPWGVVSDTEAFF

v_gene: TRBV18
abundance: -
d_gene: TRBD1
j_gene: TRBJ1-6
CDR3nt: TGTGCCAGCTCACGGACAGGGGACAATTCACCCCTCCACTTT
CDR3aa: CASSRTGDNSPLHF

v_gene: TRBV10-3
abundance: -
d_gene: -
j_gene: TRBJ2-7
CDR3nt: TGTGCCATCAGTGAGAGGGGCCTCTACGAGCAGTACTTC
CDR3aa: CAISERGLYEQYF

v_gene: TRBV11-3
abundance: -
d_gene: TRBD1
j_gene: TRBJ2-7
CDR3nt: TGTGCCAGCAGCTTATCGGGACAGATCTACGAGCAGTACTTC
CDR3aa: CASSLSGQIYEQYF

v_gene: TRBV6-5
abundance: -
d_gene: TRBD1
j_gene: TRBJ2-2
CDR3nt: TGTGCCAGCATTCTCCGGGACAGGGTTGCCGGGGAGCTGTTTTTT
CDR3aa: CASILRDRVAGELFF